There are a few counts of the clone carrying this T cell receptor (beta chain). What it recognizes is unknown. This record comes from a study of beta chain features in type 1 diabetes. Study-wide findings and caveats: Any HLA effect on TCRB rearrangement was left unresolved by small sub-analyses. In every one of the four CD4+ subsets, TCRB CDR3s were moderately but significantly shorter in Type 1 diabetes patients.

Every bit of the isolated RNA underwent reverse transcription, so sequencing read expressed TCRB transcripts. Naive, central memory and regulatory T cell samples averaged approximately 3.8 million reads. Produced via immunoSEQ multiplex PCR; TCRdb's table is partial and in-frame only. The sample holds 130,000 or so clones, 9% seen once. Isolation of CD4+ naive, central memory, regulatory and stem cell-like memory cells was achieved by sorting via CD45RO/CCR7/CD25/CD127/CD95/CD27. Sequencing was done on a sample of central memory CD4+ T cells from blood. The clonotype comes from a man aged 30-40 years with type 1 diabetes.

The CDR3 reads CSVVGWETQYF. CDR3 nucleotides: TGCAGCGTTGTCGGGTGGGAGACCCAGTACTTC. The chain is built from TRBV29-1 and TRBJ2-5; D not certain. Germline V gene data show CDR1 as SQVTM and CDR2 as ANQGSEA. The CDR3 is 11 residues long. V gave up 4 bases and J gave up 5 bases, with 8 bases separating them.